A single sample is the source of the 15 T cell receptor beta chains below, sequenced in a study of cytomegalovirus exposure and HLA in healthy donors. Profiling relied on immunoSEQ multiplex PCR, and the TCRdb table lists in-frame clones only, not all of them. The repertoire holds 65,000 to 80,000 clones, with around 94% as singletons. The material sequenced was PBMCs. The receptors here all came from a woman younger than 35 in good health and CMV-seropositive.

The CDR3 DNA reads as TGTGCCAGCAGCCTAGAGGGAACAGATACGCAGTATTTT. Residues: CASSLEGTDTQYF. This chain connects TRBV7-3 to TRBJ2-3, with TRBD2 as a possible D gene (5 bases). Per the germline V gene, CDR1 is SGHTA and CDR2 is FQGTGA. V was clipped by 5 bases and J by 3 bases, with 9 bases between them. This CDR3 is built from 13 residues.

The chain is built from TRBV6-1 and TRBJ1-2; 7 nucleotides match TRBD1. Germline lookup yields CDR1 MNHNS and CDR2 SASEGT. This CDR3 is 14 amino acids long. Germline trimming cut 4 bases from V and 8 bases from J; bases unmatched to any gene: 10. The CDR3 is CASSGIQGVGGYTF. CDR3 nucleotide sequence: TGTGCCAGCAGTGGGATCCAGGGGGTCGGCGGCTACACCTTC.

The chain employs TRBV11-1 and TRBJ1-3; D gene ambiguous. Deletions cut 2 bases from V and 0 bases from J, with 8 bases between. This CDR3 region has 15 residues. CDR1 is SGHAT, CDR2 FQDESV, per germline (reference sequence). CDR3 sequence reads: CASSLSVLSGNTIYF. DNA for the CDR3: TGTGCCAGCAGCTTATCCGTCCTCTCTGGAAACACCATATATTTT.

The V and J genes are TRBV2 and TRBJ2-2; 15 bases agree with TRBD2. V trimming: 6 bases; J trimming: 6 bases; junction bases outside the gene matches: 2. The CDR3 loop spans 15 amino acids. CDR1 and CDR2 (germline): SNHLY, FYNNEI. CDR3 in amino acids: CASSGTSGGSGELFF. CDR3 DNA sequence: TGTGCCAGCAGCGGGACTAGCGGGGGGTCCGGGGAGCTGTTTTTT.

The chain employs TRBV5-1 and TRBJ2-1; 14 bases fit TRBD2. The CDR3 totals 15 residues. V lost 7 bases to trimming and J lost 8 bases; unmatched junction nucleotides: 8. Germline lookup yields CDR1 SGHRS and CDR2 YFSETQ. CDR3 in amino acids: CASEPGLAGVDEQFF. The DNA for the CDR3 is TGCGCCAGCGAACCGGGACTAGCGGGAGTCGATGAGCAGTTCTTC.

This rearrangement joins TRBV30 to TRBJ2-1, with TRBD2 matching over 10 bases. Unmatched junction bases numbered 2, after V lost 1 base and J lost 2 bases. Germline V gene sequence: CDR1 GTSNPN, CDR2 SVGIG (reference sequence). This CDR3 spans 15 amino acids. In DNA, the CDR3 is TGTGCCTGGAGTGCTAGCGGGGGCCCCTACAATGAGCAGTTCTTC. Protein sequence: CAWSASGGPYNEQFF.

The rearrangement links TRBV5-6 to TRBJ2-1; TRBD2 matches at 13 bases. From germline, CDR1 is SGHDT and CDR2 YYEEEE. This CDR3 region has 17 residues. V shed 2 bases and J 1 base; nucleotides not matched to a gene: 3. The CDR3 DNA sequence: TGTGCCAGCAGCTTTAGGACTAGCGGGAGTTCCTACAATGAGCAGTTCTTC. Translating it yields CASSFRTSGSSYNEQFF.

The CDR3 here is CATRQENTEAFF. In nucleotides, the CDR3 is TGTGCCACACGACAGGAAAACACTGAAGCTTTCTTT. The chain employs TRBV10-3 and TRBJ1-1; D possibly corresponds to TRBD1 (6 bases). The CDR3 covers 12 residues. Per the germline V gene, CDR1 is ENHRY and CDR2 is SYGVKD. V was shortened by 10 bases and J by 2 bases, with 11 bases between the two germline ends.

The chain uses TRBV27 and TRBJ2-1, with TRBD2 matching over 11 bases. After removal of 4 bases from V and 7 bases from J, the junction contained 15 bases not matched to a gene. Germline V gene lookup returns CDR1 MNHEY and CDR2 SMNVEV (reference sequence). The CDR3 consists of 18 residues. This CDR3 reads CASSYIAGGQVSANEQFF. The CDR3 coding sequence is TGTGCCAGCAGTTATATAGCGGGGGGGCAAGTTTCTGCTAATGAGCAGTTCTTC.

The chain has TRBV7-9 and TRBJ2-1; 9 bases align to TRBD2. The ends lost 3 bases at V and 3 bases at J; junction bases unmatched: 9. This CDR3 comprises 17 residues. Germline V CDR1 and CDR2: SEHNR, FQNEAQ (reference sequence). The CDR3 region is CASSFLGGSGSYNEQFF. The CDR3 nucleotides are TGTGCCAGCAGCTTCCTGGGAGGTAGCGGGAGCTACAATGAGCAGTTCTTC.

This chain joins TRBV2 and TRBJ1-2, with D tentatively TRBD1 (5 bases). The CDR3 sequence is 17 residues long. The V end lost 10 bases, the J end lost 7 bases, and 31 bases lay between the germline ends. CDR1 SNHLY and CDR2 FYNNEI come from the germline V gene. CDR3 in amino acids: CATQSMILDKTIFGYTF. CDR3 DNA sequence: TGTGCCACGCAGAGCATGATCTTGGACAAGACAATCTTTGGCTACACCTTC.

This chain connects TRBV14 to TRBJ1-1; 8 bases match TRBD1. Per germline, CDR1 SGHDN and CDR2 FVKESK. The CDR3 is 15 amino acids. Trimming cost V 4 bases and J 2 bases; bases outside gene matches: 6. CDR3 sequence reads: CASSRRTGSNTEAFF. DNA of the CDR3: TGTGCCAGCAGCCGCCGGACAGGGTCTAACACTGAAGCTTTCTTT.

The V gene is TRBV11-2, the J gene TRBJ2-1; TRBD2 matches at 10 bases. V was pared by 5 bases and J by 7 bases, with 8 bases of the junction left unmatched. Looked up from germline, CDR1 is SGHAT and CDR2 is FQNNGV. This CDR3 region has 15 residues. The CDR3 region is CASSMPGLARNEQFF. CDR3 DNA: TGTGCCAGCAGCATGCCGGGACTAGCGCGAAATGAGCAGTTCTTC.

The CDR3 reads CASSLGPINSPLHF. DNA of the CDR3: TGTGCCAGCAGCTTAGGGCCGATTAATTCACCCCTCCACTTT. The chain combines TRBV7-2 with TRBJ1-6; the D is unclear. The V gene's germline CDR1 is SGHTA and CDR2 FQGNSA. V was clipped by 1 base and J by 6 bases, with 7 bases between them. The CDR3 is 14 amino acids.

This chain joins TRBV6-1 and TRBJ2-7; no clear D gene. This CDR3 spans 13 amino acids. Germline V gene lookup returns CDR1 MNHNS and CDR2 SASEGT. V lost 3 bases and J lost 3, with 9 bases in between. CDR3 nucleotides: TGTGCCAGCAGTGAGAGGCCACACTACGAGCAGTACTTC. It specifies CASSERPHYEQYF.